This passage covers 26 T cell receptor beta chains from one sample sequenced in a study of blood T cells in healthy people across ages. For the second PCR, which ran for about 7 to 11 cycles, a sample-barcoded 5' primer and a J-beta primer mix were used. TCRdb ran MiXCR on the 5' RACE reads and lists one entry per CDR3 protein. The sample has hundreds of thousands of distinct CDR3 sequences, 50% to 60% seen once. Sequenced input: blood. The receptor source for this set is a man aged 55-75 years in good health.

The chain joins TRBV7-9 to TRBJ2-5; 10 nucleotides align to TRBD2. The DNA matches TRBJ2-7 better at its end, which makes the J call doubtful. The CDR3 sequence is 16 residues long. The germline CDR1 and CDR2 sequences are SEHNR and FQNEAQ (reference sequence). The CDR3 DNA sequence: TGTGCCAGCAGCTTAGTCGGTGGACTAGCGGCCTACGAGCAGTACTTC. It encodes CASSLVGGLAAYEQYF.

The genes are TRBV6-1 and TRBJ1-3; TRBD1 is a possible D gene (6 bases). The ends were cut back, 9 bases at V and 1 base at J, with 13 bases in the middle. The CDR3 has 14 residues. CDR1 MNHNS and CDR2 SASEGT come from the germline V gene. CDR3 coding DNA: TGTGCCAGTTCGCCACAGGGATCTGGAAACACCATATATTTT. Translated, it gives CASSPQGSGNTIYF.

J is TRBJ2-2 and V is TRBV20-1; 11 nucleotides match TRBD1. CDR1 is DFQATT, CDR2 SNEGSKA, per germline (reference sequence). This CDR3 spans 14 amino acids. The V gene end was trimmed by 5 bases and the J gene end by 4 bases; junction bases not matched to a gene: 3. CDR3 nucleotides: TGCAGTGCTGGACAGGGGGCGGGCACCGGGGAGCTGTTTTTT. Translating gives CSAGQGAGTGELFF.

J is TRBJ2-2 and V is TRBV6-1; 9 bases are shared with TRBD1. This CDR3 is built from 16 residues. CDR1 and CDR2 from the germline V gene are MNHNS and SASEGT. Losses at the gene ends were 0 bases for V and 4 bases for J; bases not matched to a gene: 3. This CDR3 is CASSEAGTGSTGELFF. CDR3 nucleotide sequence: TGTGCCAGCAGTGAAGCAGGGACAGGGTCCACCGGGGAGCTGTTTTTT.

This clonotype appeared many times. DNA for the CDR3: TGTGCCAGCACGGCGGGGGACAGGATATACAATGAGCAGTTCTTC. It encodes CASTAGDRIYNEQFF. The chain joins TRBV5-6 to TRBJ2-1, with D tentatively TRBD1 (8 bases). Germline V gene lookup returns CDR1 SGHDT and CDR2 YYEEEE. Between the trimmed V and J ends, which lost 6 bases and 4 bases, there was a span of 17 bases. The CDR3 has 15 residues.

The rearrangement uses TRBV20-1 and TRBJ2-5; 14 bases are a match to TRBD2. CDR1 and CDR2 from the germline V gene are DFQATT and SNEGSKA (reference sequence). The ends lost 1 base at V and 10 bases at J; junction bases unmatched: 2. The CDR3 totals 13 residues. The CDR3 DNA follows: TGCAGTGCTAGAGGACTAGCGGGAGGGGGCCAGTACTTC. Translating it yields CSARGLAGGGQYF.

This chain joins TRBV7-6 and TRBJ2-3, with D possibly being TRBD1 (6 bases). Trimming took 2 bases from V and 3 from J, leaving 12 bases between them. This CDR3 is 15 amino acids long. Per the germline V gene, CDR1 is SGHVS and CDR2 is FNYEAQ. For the CDR3, the DNA is TGTGCCAGCAGCTTAAGAGCGCAGGGGACAGATACGCAGTATTTT. It codes for CASSLRAQGTDTQYF.

The genes are TRBV7-9 and TRBJ2-3, with D unclear. The length of the CDR3 is 12 residues. Germline assignment: CDR1 SEHNR and CDR2 FQNEAQ (reference sequence). Between the trimmed V and J ends, which lost 0 bases and 7 bases, there was a span of 5 bases. This CDR3 is CASSLAGYTQYF. CDR3 DNA sequence: TGTGCCAGCAGCTTAGCTGGATATACGCAGTATTTT.

This chain connects TRBV10-3 to TRBJ1-1, with TRBD1 as a possible D gene (5 bases). With 6 bases removed from V and 1 base from J, the gap between germline ends came to 9 bases. This CDR3 region has 13 residues. Germline V gives CDR1 ENHRY, CDR2 SYGVKD. The DNA of the CDR3 is TGTGCCATCAGGAGGGGTCCGAACACTGAAGCTTTCTTT. This gives the protein CAIRRGPNTEAFF.

The CDR3 DNA reads TGCGCCAGCAGCCAAGAGGGGACAGGGAGTAATGAGCAGTTCTTC. This encodes CASSQEGTGSNEQFF. The chain joins TRBV4-1 to TRBJ2-1, with 9 bases that match TRBD1. The CDR3 loop spans 15 amino acids. V gave up 0 bases and J gave up 7 bases; unmatched junction bases: 4. CDR1 is MGHRA, CDR2 YSYEKL, per germline.

This clonotype was observed a few times. V is TRBV7-2 and J is TRBJ1-2; D may be TRBD1 (5 bases). The CDR3 totals 14 residues. Germline V gives CDR1 SGHTA, CDR2 FQGNSA. The ends were cut back, 3 bases at V and 7 bases at J, with 15 bases in the middle. CDR3 nucleotides: TGTGCCAGCAGCTTGGATTCGGGGGGAGGTGGCTACACCTTC. Translated: CASSLDSGGGGYTF.

This clonotype was recorded at least ten times. A much bigger clone sits one base away, suggesting this may be a read error. V usage is TRBV7-2 and J usage is TRBJ2-5; 9 positions agree with TRBD2. Trimming took 5 bases from V and 5 from J; bases not matched to a gene: 6. CDR3 length: 14 amino acids. CDR1 is SGHTA, CDR2 FQGNSA, per germline. This CDR3 reads CASSAAGLAETQYF. CDR3 nucleotide sequence: TGTGCCAGCAGCGCCGCTGGACTAGCGGAGACCCAGTACTTC.

The CDR3 sequence: CSVEETNYGYTF. The CDR3 DNA is TGCAGCGTTGAGGAGACTAACTATGGCTACACCTTC. The V call is TRBV29-1, the J call TRBJ1-2; D unclear. Germline loops: CDR1 SQVTM, CDR2 ANQGSEA. V was shortened by 3 bases and J by 0 bases, with 5 bases between the two germline ends. The CDR3 runs 12 residues.

This clonotype was seen repeatedly, ten times or more. V gene TRBV6-1 combines with J gene TRBJ2-1; no definite D call. The germline V and J ends were trimmed by 7 bases and 3 bases, with 7 bases remaining between them. The CDR3 has 12 residues. Germline lookup yields CDR1 MNHNS and CDR2 SASEGT. The CDR3 DNA follows: TGTGCCAGCACCCCAGACTACAATGAGCAGTTCTTC. It codes for CASTPDYNEQFF.

V is TRBV7-3 and J is TRBJ1-2; a possible D gene is TRBD1 (6 bases). Germline V CDR1 and CDR2: SGHTA, FQGTGA. The CDR3 runs 14 residues. V was pared by 5 bases and J by 7 bases, with 17 bases between. In nucleotides, the CDR3 is TGTGCCAGCAGCCCGGACAGTCAGTTTGGTGGCTACACCTTC. Amino acid sequence: CASSPDSQFGGYTF.

The gene calls are TRBV20-1 and TRBJ2-3; 8 bases map to TRBD2. Germline lookup yields CDR1 DFQATT and CDR2 SNEGSKA (reference sequence). CDR3 length equals 18 residues. The trim removed 1 base at V and 3 bases at J, leaving 15 bases unmatched. In DNA, the CDR3 is TGCAGTGCTAGAGCGACGACCCCCGGGACTAGAGGAACAGATACGCAGTATTTT. Translated, it gives CSARATTPGTRGTDTQYF.

This clonotype has only a few counts. The J gene is TRBJ2-1, the V gene TRBV29-1; TRBD2 aligns across 8 bases. The CDR3 runs to 14 residues. V trimming: 4 bases; J trimming: 6 bases; junction bases outside the gene matches: 8. CDR1 is SQVTM, CDR2 ANQGSEA, per germline. The CDR3 nucleotides read TGCAGCGTTGCCCAGCGGGAGAAGGCCAATGAGCAGTTCTTC. Protein sequence: CSVAQREKANEQFF.

Remarks on this clonotype: A read error is possible here, since a much larger clone lies one base away. The chain has TRBV4-3 and TRBJ2-1; perhaps TRBD2 as D (6 bases). There are 14 residues in the CDR3. CDR1 LGHNA and CDR2 YSLEER come from the germline V gene. V was shortened by 4 bases and J by 5 bases, with 12 bases between the two germline ends. This CDR3 reads CASSPAAGNNEQFF. CDR3 nucleotide sequence: TGCGCCAGCAGCCCCGCGGCGGGGAACAATGAGCAGTTCTTC.

This clonotype has at least ten counts. The chain has TRBV20-1 and TRBJ2-5, with D perhaps given as TRBD1 or TRBD2 (5 bases each). CDR3 length: 15 amino acids. CDR1 and CDR2 (germline): DFQATT, SNEGSKA (reference sequence). V gave up 3 bases and J gave up 1 base, with 15 bases separating them. This CDR3 is CSARFGFGTQETQYF. DNA for the CDR3: TGCAGTGCTAGGTTCGGGTTCGGGACCCAAGAGACCCAGTACTTC.

The rearrangement joins TRBV20-1 to TRBJ2-5; D remains unclear. There are 14 residues in the CDR3. Trimming pared 0 bases from V and 1 base from J, leaving 9 bases between. Germline CDR1 and CDR2: DFQATT and SNEGSKA (reference sequence). In nucleotides, the CDR3 is TGCAGTGCTAGAGATCTCGTTAGCCAAGAGACCCAGTACTTC. This codes for CSARDLVSQETQYF.

The chain employs TRBV28 and TRBJ1-1, with 7 bases matching TRBD1. The CDR3 covers 14 residues. V lost 4 bases to trimming and J lost 8 bases; unmatched junction nucleotides: 10. Germline loops: CDR1 MDHEN, CDR2 SYDVKM. This chain's CDR3 is CASSSTGFGTEAFF. CDR3 DNA: TGTGCCAGCAGTTCGACAGGGTTTGGCACCGAAGCTTTCTTT.

The chain recombines TRBV7-2 with TRBJ2-3, with 11 bases fitting TRBD2. CDR1 is SGHTA, CDR2 FQGNSA, per germline. The CDR3 is 16 residues long. Trimming cost V 2 bases and J 5 bases; bases outside gene matches: 6. CDR3 in amino acids: CASSLNSGGAKDTQYF. DNA for the CDR3: TGTGCCAGCAGCTTAAATAGCGGGGGGGCAAAAGATACGCAGTATTTT.

The chain joins TRBV7-2 to TRBJ2-5; no firm D call. The CDR3 sequence is 15 residues long. V lost 1 base, J lost 2 bases, and 11 bases lay in between. Germline-derived CDR1 and CDR2 are SGHTA and FQGNSA. In nucleotides, the CDR3 is TGTGCCAGCAGCTTAGGAGTACAGAGTCAAGAGACCCAGTACTTC. Translated, it gives CASSLGVQSQETQYF.

The CDR3, as DNA: TGTGCCACCAGTGAAGGCAGGGACACAGATACGCAGTATTTT. This sequence encodes CATSEGRDTDTQYF. V is TRBV24-1 and J is TRBJ2-3; D might be TRBD1 (5 bases). The CDR3 covers 14 residues. V lost 4 bases to trimming and J lost 2 bases, with 9 bases between them. Germline assignment: CDR1 KGHDR and CDR2 SFDVKD.

The chain joins TRBV7-2 to TRBJ1-6; the match to TRBD1 covers 8 bases. The CDR3 runs 17 residues. V shed 3 bases, J shed 10 bases, and the junction held 14 bases outside the gene matches. Germline CDR1 reads SGHTA; CDR2 reads FQGNSA. The CDR3 region is CASSLRTGNDGYSPLHF. The CDR3 bases are TGTGCCAGCAGCTTGCGGACAGGGAATGACGGGTACTCACCCCTCCACTTT.

In its sample, this clonotype was seen many times. This chain links TRBV10-3 with TRBJ2-7, with D hard to call. V was clipped by 10 bases and J by 2 bases, with 15 bases between them. From germline, CDR1 is ENHRY and CDR2 SYGVKD. This CDR3 has 13 amino acids. The CDR3 region has the DNA TGTGCCACTAAAGACCTAGGGACCTACGAGCAGTACTTC. Amino acid sequence: CATKDLGTYEQYF.